A selection of T cell receptor beta chains follows, all from one sample in a study of shared clonotypes between healthy human individuals. Here immunoSEQ multiplex PCR was the method, and the copy in TCRdb shows in-frame clones only, minus some. In the table there are 1.5 million to 2.5 million clones, just under 95% of which are singletons. The sequencing input was naive CD8+ T cells sorted from blood. All receptors come from a man aged 18 to 29 in good health. The CDR3 runs from the conserved cysteine through the conserved F or W. The order of the fields is J gene, D gene, V gene, CDR3 protein, CDR3 DNA. D genes are given only for firm matches.

>TRBJ2-5|TRBD2|TRBV5-6
CASSSGLERDQETQYF
TGTGCCAGCAGCTCCGGACTAGAGAGGGACCAAGAGACCCAGTACTTC
>TRBJ1-1|-|TRBV30
CAWTVNTEAFF
TGTGCCTGGACTGTGAACACTGAAGCTTTCTTT
>TRBJ2-7|-|TRBV11-2
CASSSRDTWGASYEQYF
TGTGCCAGCAGCTCACGGGACACCTGGGGGGCCTCCTACGAGCAGTACTTC
>TRBJ1-1|-|TRBV5-5
CASSLGRNTEAFF
TGTGCCAGCAGCTTGGGGAGAAACACTGAAGCTTTCTTT
>TRBJ2-7|-|TRBV2
CAIALADYYEQYF
TGTGCCATTGCCCTAGCAGACTACTACGAGCAGTACTTC
>TRBJ2-2|-|TRBV6-5
CASSYSRMSGELFF
TGTGCCAGCAGTTACTCCCGGATGTCCGGGGAGCTGTTTTTT
>TRBJ2-7|-|TRBV5-1
CASSNPGAGYEQYF
TGCGCCAGCAGCAATCCAGGGGCTGGGTACGAGCAGTACTTC
>TRBJ2-7|-|TRBV14
CASSHGGGLGYSYEQYF
TGTGCCAGCAGCCACGGAGGAGGCCTGGGGTACTCCTACGAGCAGTACTTC
>TRBJ1-2|-|TRBV7-8
CASSLGAGSYGYTF
TGTGCCAGCAGCTTAGGGGCAGGGAGCTATGGCTACACCTTC
>TRBJ1-5|-|TRBV27
CASSFNGGNQPQHF
TGTGCCAGCAGTTTTAACGGGGGCAATCAGCCCCAGCATTTT
>TRBJ2-7|-|TRBV28
CASSIGTLTYEQYF
TGTGCCAGCAGTATAGGGACATTGACCTACGAGCAGTACTTC
>TRBJ2-7|TRBD1|TRBV4-3
CASSHQTGGEKEQYF
TGCGCCAGCAGCCACCAGACAGGGGGCGAAAAAGAGCAGTACTTC
>TRBJ2-3|-|TRBV27
CASSLSPSTSTDTQYF
TGTGCCAGCAGTTTATCCCCGTCGACTAGCACAGATACGCAGTATTTT